A single sample is the source of the 7 T cell receptor beta chains below, sequenced in a study of blood T cell repertoires in COVID-19. The data were produced by immunoSEQ multiplex PCR, yet TCRdb's version contains in-frame clones alone and is incomplete. This sample yields almost 250,000 clones, of which around 89% are seen a single time; approximately 4.2% belongs to the top ten. The sample consisted of PBMCs or T cells enriched from blood (not recorded which). The receptor source for this set is a woman aged 25 to 39 who had recovered from COVID-19.

The genes are TRBV7-2 and TRBJ1-3; D remains unclear. The CDR3 covers 14 residues. Germline assignment: CDR1 SGHTA and CDR2 FQGNSA. V was cut by 6 bases and J by 0 bases, with 9 bases left in between. The CDR3 sequence is CASSSPGSGNTIYF. The CDR3 region has the DNA TGTGCCAGCAGTTCCCCGGGCTCTGGAAACACCATATATTTT.

CDR3: CASRLGLAGAYEQYF. The CDR3 bases are TGTGCCAGCAGACTCGGACTAGCGGGAGCCTACGAGCAGTACTTC. V is TRBV16 and J is TRBJ2-7; 13 bases match TRBD2. Trimming cost V 6 bases and J 2 bases; bases outside gene matches: 4. The CDR3 sequence is 15 residues long. Looked up from germline, CDR1 is KGHSY and CDR2 is FQNENV.

This clone was seen more than once but under ten times. V and J are TRBV19 and TRBJ2-1; TRBD2 might be the D (5 bases). This CDR3 is 11 amino acids long. Trimming removed 6 bases at V and 9 bases at J, with 9 bases between. Per germline, CDR1 LNHDA and CDR2 SQIVND (reference sequence). Here the CDR3 DNA reads TGTGCCAGTAGGGCGGGCCGTGAGCAGTTCTTC. Translated, it gives CASRAGREQFF.

The rearrangement uses TRBV28 and TRBJ2-1, with TRBD2 matching 13 bases. Germline loops: CDR1 MDHEN, CDR2 SYDVKM. The ends lost 5 bases at V and 7 bases at J; junction bases unmatched: 5. This CDR3 has 15 residues. Here the CDR3 reads CASSRTSGSGNEQFF. CDR3 coding DNA: TGTGCCAGCAGTCGGACTAGCGGGAGTGGGAATGAGCAGTTCTTC.

The chain combines TRBV12-3 or TRBV12-4 with TRBJ2-7; a weak D match, TRBD1 (5 bases). Deletions cut 6 bases from V and 5 bases from J, with 11 bases between. The CDR3 is 12 amino acids. The CDR3 nucleotides read TGTGCCAGCAGCCCCGACAGCCACGAGCAGTACTTC. Amino acids: CASSPDSHEQYF.

This chain links TRBV7-9 with TRBJ2-7; 8 bases map to TRBD1. Germline CDR1 SEHNR, CDR2 FQNEAQ (reference sequence). This CDR3 spans 14 amino acids. V shed 8 bases and J 4 bases; nucleotides not matched to a gene: 10. CDR3 region: CASDAGQAGYEQYF. The CDR3 bases are TGTGCCAGCGATGCGGGACAGGCGGGATACGAGCAGTACTTC.

This clone was recorded a few times. The chain employs TRBV19 and TRBJ2-7; 7 nucleotides line up with TRBD1. Trimming at V came to 4 bases and at J to 3 bases, leaving 6 bases not matched to a gene. CDR1 is LNHDA, CDR2 SQIVND, per germline (reference sequence). The length of the CDR3 is 14 residues. Written as DNA, the CDR3 is TGTGCCAGTAGTAACCGGGACAGAGACTACGAGCAGTACTTC. Its translation: CASSNRDRDYEQYF.